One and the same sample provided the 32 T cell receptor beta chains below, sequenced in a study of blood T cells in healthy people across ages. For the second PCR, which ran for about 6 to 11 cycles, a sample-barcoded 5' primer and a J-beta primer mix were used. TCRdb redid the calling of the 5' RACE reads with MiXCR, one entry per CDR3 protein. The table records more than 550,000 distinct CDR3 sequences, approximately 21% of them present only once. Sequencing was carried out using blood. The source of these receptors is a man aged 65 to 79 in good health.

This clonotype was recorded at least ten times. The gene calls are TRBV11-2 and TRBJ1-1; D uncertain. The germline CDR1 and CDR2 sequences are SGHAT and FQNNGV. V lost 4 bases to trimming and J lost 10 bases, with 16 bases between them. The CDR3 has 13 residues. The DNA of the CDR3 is TGTGCCAGCAGCTCCCCGTCCCAGAAGGGAGCTTTCTTT. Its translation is CASSSPSQKGAFF.

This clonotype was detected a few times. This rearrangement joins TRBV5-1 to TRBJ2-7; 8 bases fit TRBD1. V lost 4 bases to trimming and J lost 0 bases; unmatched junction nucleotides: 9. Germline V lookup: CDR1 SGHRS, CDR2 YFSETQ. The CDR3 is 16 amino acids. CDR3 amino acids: CASSPTGGQSSYEQYF. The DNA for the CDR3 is TGCGCCAGCAGCCCCACAGGGGGACAGAGCTCCTACGAGCAGTACTTC. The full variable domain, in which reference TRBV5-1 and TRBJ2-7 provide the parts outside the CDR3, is KAGVTQTPRYLIKTRGQQVTLSCSPISGHRSVSWYQQTPGQGLQFLFEYFSETQRNKGNFPGRFSGRQFSNSRSEMNVSTLELGDSALYLCASSPTGGQSSYEQYFGPGTRLTVT.

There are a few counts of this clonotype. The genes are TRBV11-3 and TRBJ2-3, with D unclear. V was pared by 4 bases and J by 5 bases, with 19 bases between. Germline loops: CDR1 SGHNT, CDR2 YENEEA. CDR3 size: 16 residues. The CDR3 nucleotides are TGTGCCAGCAGCTCGGTATCCGGTTCTTTGGGAGATACGCAGTATTTT. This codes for CASSSVSGSLGDTQYF.

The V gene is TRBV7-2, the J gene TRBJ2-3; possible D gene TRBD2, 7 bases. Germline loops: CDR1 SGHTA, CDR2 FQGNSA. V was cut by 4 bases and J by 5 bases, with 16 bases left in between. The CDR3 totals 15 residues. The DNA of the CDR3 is TGTGCCAGCAGCTCCAGGGGAGGGGTGGGAGATACGCAGTATTTT. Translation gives CASSSRGGVGDTQYF.

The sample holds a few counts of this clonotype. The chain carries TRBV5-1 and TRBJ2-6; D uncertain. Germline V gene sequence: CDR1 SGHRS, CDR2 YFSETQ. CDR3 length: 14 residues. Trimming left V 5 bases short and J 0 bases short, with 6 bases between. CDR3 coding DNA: TGCGCCAGCAGGCCAAACTCTGGGGCCAACGTCCTGACTTTC. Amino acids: CASRPNSGANVLTF. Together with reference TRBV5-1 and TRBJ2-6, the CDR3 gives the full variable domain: KAGVTQTPRYLIKTRGQQVTLSCSPISGHRSVSWYQQTPGQGLQFLFEYFSETQRNKGNFPGRFSGRQFSNSRSEMNVSTLELGDSALYLCASRPNSGANVLTFGAGSRLTVL.

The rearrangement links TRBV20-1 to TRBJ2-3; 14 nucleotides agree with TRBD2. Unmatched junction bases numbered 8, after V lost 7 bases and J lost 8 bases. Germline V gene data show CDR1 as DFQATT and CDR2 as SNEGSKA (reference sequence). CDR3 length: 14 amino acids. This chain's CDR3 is CSVRTSGGRSTQYF. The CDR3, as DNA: TGCAGTGTGCGGACTAGCGGGGGGCGTAGTACGCAGTATTTT.

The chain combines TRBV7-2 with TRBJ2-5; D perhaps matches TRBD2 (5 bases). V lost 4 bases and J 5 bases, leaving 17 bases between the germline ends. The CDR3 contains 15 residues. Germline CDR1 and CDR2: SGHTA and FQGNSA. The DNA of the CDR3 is TGTGCCAGCAGCTCCCCCCCCTCTAGCAGGGAGACCCAGTACTTC. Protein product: CASSSPPSSRETQYF.

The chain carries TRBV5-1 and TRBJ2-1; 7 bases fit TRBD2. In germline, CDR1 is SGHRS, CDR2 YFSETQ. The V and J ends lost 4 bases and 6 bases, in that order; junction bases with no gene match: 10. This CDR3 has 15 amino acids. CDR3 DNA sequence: TGCGCCAGCAGCCCCGGACCCAGCGGGACCAATGAGCAGTTCTTC. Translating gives CASSPGPSGTNEQFF.

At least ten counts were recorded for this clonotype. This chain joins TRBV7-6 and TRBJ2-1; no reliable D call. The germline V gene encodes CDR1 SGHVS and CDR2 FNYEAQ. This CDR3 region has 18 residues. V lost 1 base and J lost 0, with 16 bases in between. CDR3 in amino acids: CASSLGPPTTNSYNEQFF. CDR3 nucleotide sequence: TGTGCCAGCAGCTTAGGCCCGCCCACTACCAACTCCTACAATGAGCAGTTCTTC.

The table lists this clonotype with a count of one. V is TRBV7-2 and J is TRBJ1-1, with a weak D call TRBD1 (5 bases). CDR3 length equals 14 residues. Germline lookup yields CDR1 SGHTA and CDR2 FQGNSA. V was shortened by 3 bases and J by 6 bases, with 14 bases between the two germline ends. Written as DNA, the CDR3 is TGTGCCAGCAGCTTCGAGTTGGGGGTGTCTGAAGCTTTCTTT. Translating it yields CASSFELGVSEAFF.

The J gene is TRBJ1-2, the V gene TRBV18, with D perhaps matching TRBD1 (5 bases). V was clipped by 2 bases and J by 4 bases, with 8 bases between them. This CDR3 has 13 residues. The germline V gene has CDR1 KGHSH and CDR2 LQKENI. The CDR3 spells CASSPDGTYGYTF. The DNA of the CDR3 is TGTGCCAGCTCACCAGACGGGACCTATGGCTACACCTTC.

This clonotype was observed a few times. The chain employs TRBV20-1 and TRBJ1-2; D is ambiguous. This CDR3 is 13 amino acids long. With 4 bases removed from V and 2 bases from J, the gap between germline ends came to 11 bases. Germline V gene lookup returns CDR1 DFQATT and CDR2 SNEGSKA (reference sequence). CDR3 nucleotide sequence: TGCAGTGCTAAGGATGAAACCAACTATGGCTACACCTTC. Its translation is CSAKDETNYGYTF.

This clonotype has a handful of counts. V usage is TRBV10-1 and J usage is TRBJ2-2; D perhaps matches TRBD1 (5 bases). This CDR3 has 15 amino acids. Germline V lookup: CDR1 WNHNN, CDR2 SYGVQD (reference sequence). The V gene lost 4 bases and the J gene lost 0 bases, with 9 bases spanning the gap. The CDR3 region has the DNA TGCGCCAGCAGTGTGGGGCTAGCGAACACCGGGGAGCTGTTTTTT. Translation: CASSVGLANTGELFF.

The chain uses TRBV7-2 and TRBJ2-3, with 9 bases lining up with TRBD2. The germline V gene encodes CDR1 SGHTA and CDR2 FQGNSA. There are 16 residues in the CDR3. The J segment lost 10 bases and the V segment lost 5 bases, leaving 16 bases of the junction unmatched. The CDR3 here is CASSHRAGGSRGAQYF. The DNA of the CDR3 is TGTGCCAGCAGCCACAGAGCGGGAGGATCTCGGGGGGCGCAGTATTTT.

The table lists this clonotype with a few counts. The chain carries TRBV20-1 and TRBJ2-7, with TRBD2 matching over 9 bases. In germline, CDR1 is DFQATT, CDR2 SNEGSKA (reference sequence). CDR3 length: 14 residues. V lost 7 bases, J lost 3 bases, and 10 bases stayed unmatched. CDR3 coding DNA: TGCAGTGACCGTAGCGGGGGCGGAGGCTACGAGCAGTACGTC. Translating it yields CSDRSGGGGYEQYV.

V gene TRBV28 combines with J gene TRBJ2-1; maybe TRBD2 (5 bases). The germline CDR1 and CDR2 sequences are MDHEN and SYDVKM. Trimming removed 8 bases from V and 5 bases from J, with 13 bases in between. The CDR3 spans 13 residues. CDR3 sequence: CASYSGNNNEQFF. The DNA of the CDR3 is TGTGCCAGCTACTCCGGGAACAACAATGAGCAGTTCTTC. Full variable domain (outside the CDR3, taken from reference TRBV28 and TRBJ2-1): DVKVTQSSRYLVKRTGEKVFLECVQDMDHENMFWYRQDPGLGLRLIYFSYDVKMKEKGDIPEGYSVSREKKERFSLILESASTNQTSMYLCASYSGNNNEQFFGPGTRLTVL.

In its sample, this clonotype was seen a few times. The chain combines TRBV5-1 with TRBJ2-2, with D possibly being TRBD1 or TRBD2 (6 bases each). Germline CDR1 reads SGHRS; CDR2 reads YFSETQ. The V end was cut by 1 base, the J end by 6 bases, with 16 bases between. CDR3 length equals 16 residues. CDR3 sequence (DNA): TGCGCCAGCAGCTTGATGGGGGGCAATCGGGCCGGGGAGCTGTTTTTT. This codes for CASSLMGGNRAGELFF. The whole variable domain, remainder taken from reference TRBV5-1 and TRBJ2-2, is KAGVTQTPRYLIKTRGQQVTLSCSPISGHRSVSWYQQTPGQGLQFLFEYFSETQRNKGNFPGRFSGRQFSNSRSEMNVSTLELGDSALYLCASSLMGGNRAGELFFGEGSRLTVL.

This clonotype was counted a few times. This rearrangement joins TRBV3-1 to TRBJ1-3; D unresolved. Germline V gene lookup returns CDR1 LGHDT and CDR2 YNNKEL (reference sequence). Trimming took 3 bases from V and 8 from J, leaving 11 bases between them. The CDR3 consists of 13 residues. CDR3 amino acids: CASSHSPRDTIYF. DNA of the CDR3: TGTGCCAGCAGCCACTCCCCGCGCGACACCATATATTTT. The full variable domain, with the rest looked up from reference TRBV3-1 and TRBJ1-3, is DTAVSQTPKYLVTQMGNDKSIKCEQNLGHDTMYWYKQDSKKFLKIMFSYNNKELIINETVPNRFSPKSPDKAHLNLHINSLELGDSAVYFCASSHSPRDTIYFGEGSWLTVV.

This chain's CDR3 is CASSLSVAGDTGELFF. The CDR3 bases are TGCGCCAGCAGCTTGTCCGTAGCGGGGGACACCGGGGAGCTGTTTTTT. The rearrangement links TRBV5-1 to TRBJ2-2; 9 nucleotides agree with TRBD2. The CDR3 sequence is 16 residues long. Looked up from germline, CDR1 is SGHRS and CDR2 is YFSETQ. After removal of 1 base from V and 3 bases from J, the junction contained 4 bases not matched to a gene.

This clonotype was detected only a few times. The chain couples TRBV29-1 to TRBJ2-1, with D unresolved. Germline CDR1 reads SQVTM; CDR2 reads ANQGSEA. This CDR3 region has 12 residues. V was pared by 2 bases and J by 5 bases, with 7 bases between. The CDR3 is CSVELPHNEQFF. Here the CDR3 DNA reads TGCAGCGTTGAACTCCCTCACAATGAGCAGTTCTTC.

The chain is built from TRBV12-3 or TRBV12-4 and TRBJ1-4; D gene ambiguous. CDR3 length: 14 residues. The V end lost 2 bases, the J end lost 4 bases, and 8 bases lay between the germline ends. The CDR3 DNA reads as TGTGCCAGCAGTTTACAAGGCTTTAATGAAAAACTGTTTTTT. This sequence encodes CASSLQGFNEKLFF.

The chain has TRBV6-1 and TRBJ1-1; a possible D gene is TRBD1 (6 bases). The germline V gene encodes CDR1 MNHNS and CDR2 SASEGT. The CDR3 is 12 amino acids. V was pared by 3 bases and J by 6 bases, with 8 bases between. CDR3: CASSDYRAEAFF. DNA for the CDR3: TGTGCCAGCAGTGACTACAGGGCTGAAGCTTTCTTT.

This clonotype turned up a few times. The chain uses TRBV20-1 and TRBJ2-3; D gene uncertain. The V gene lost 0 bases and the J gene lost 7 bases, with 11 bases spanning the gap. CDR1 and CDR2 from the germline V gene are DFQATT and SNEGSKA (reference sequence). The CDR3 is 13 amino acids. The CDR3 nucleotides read TGCAGTGCTAGAGAGGCTGGGAAGAATACGCAGTATTTT. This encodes CSAREAGKNTQYF.

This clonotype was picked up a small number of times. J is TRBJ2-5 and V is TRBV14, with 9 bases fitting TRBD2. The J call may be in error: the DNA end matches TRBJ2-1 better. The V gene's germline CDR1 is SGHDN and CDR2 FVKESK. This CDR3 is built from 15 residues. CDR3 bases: TGTGCCAGCAGCCAAGATCTGCTAGCGGGAAAGAAGCAGTTCTTC. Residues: CASSQDLLAGKKQFF.

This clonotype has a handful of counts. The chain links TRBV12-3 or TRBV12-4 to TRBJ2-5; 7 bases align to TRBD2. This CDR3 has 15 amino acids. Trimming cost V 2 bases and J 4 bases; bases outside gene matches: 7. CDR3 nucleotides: TGTGCCAGCAGTTTACTAGCGGACCGTGTAGAGACCCAGTACTTC. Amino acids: CASSLLADRVETQYF.

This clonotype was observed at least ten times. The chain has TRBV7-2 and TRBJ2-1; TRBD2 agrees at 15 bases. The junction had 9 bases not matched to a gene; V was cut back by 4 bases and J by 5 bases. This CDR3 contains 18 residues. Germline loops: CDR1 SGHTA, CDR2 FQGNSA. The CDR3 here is CASSSPRTSGGVNNEQFF. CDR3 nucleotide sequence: TGTGCCAGCAGCTCCCCGAGGACTAGCGGGGGGGTAAACAATGAGCAGTTCTTC.

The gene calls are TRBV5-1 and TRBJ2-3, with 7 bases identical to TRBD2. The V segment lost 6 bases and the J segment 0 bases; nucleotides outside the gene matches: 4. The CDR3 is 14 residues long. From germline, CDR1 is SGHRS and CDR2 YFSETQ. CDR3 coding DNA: TGCGCCAGCAAGAGGGAGGGGAGCACAGATACGCAGTATTTT. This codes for CASKREGSTDTQYF.

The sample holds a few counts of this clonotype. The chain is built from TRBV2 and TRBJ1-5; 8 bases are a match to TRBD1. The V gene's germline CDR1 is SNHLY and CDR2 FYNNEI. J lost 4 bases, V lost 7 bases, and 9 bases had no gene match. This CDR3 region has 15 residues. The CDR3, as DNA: TGTGCCAGCATTCTCGACAGGGGTAAAAATCAGCCCCAGCATTTT. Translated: CASILDRGKNQPQHF. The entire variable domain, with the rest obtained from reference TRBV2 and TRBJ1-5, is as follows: EPEVTQTPSHQVTQMGQEVILRCVPISNHLYFYWYRQILGQKVEFLVSFYNNEISEKSEIFDDQFSVERPDGSNFTLKIRSTKLEDSAMYFCASILDRGKNQPQHFGDGTRLSIL.

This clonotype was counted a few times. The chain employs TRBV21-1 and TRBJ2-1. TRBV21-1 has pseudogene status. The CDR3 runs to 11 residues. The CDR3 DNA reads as TGTGCCAGCAGCAAAGGACCCGAGCAGTTCTTC. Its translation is CASSKGPEQFF.

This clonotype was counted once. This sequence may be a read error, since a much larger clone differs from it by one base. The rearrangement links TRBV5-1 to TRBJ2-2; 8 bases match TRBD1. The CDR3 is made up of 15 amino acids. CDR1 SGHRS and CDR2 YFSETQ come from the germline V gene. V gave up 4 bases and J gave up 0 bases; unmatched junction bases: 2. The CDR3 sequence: CASSQTGANTGELFF. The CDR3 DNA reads TGCGCCAGCAGCCAGACAGGGGCGAACACCGGGGAGCTGTTTTTT.

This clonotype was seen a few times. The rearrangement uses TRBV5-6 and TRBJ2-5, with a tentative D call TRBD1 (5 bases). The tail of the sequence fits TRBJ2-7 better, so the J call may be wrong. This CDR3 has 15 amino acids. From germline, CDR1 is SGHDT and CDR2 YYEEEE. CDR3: CASSLLGHNSYEQYF. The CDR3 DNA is TGTGCCAGCAGCCTTCTTGGACACAATTCCTACGAGCAGTACTTC.

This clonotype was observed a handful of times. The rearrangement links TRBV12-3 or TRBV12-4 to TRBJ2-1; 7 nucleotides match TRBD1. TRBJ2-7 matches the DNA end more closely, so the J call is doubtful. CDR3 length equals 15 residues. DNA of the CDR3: TGTGCCAGCAGTTTAAGTGGGACAAGGGGGCTCGAGCAGTACTTC. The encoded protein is CASSLSGTRGLEQYF.